Listed here is a single TCR beta chain. Once RNA had been extracted, it was reverse transcribed into cDNA to act as the sequencing template. Data came from immunoSEQ multiplex PCR; TCRdb stores just in-frame clones and leaves some out. The sample has nearly 200,000 clones, roughly 64% seen once. The sample originates from a study of CD8+ T cells in alopecia areata. For the study at large: Tofacitinib continued for 6 to 18 months and was then withheld for 6 months. Severity in treated patients was scored by percentage of scalp area affected.

The treatment here: oral pan-JAK inhibitor, 5-10 mg twice daily. This sequence originates from a human donor with alopecia areata. The sequencing here drew on CD4+ T cells sorted from blood, taken at week 24, from a patient treated with tofacitinib.

This CDR3 is CASGGRPYEQYF. The CDR3 DNA reads as TGTGCCAGCGGCGGCAGGCCCTACGAGCAGTACTTC. This chain uses TRBV25-1 with TRBJ2-7; D is uncertain. The CDR3 contains 12 residues. Trimming took 8 bases from V and 2 from J, leaving 10 bases between them. Germline V CDR1 and CDR2: MGHDK, SYGVNS.